This is a list of T cell receptor beta chains from one sample in a study of graft-versus-host responses after intestinal transplantation. Assay: immunoSEQ multiplex PCR; the TCRdb copy retains only in-frame clones and omits some. Seen here are approximately 100,000 clones, more than 75% observed once, and the top ten hold 1.4%. The sequencing used PBMCs, collected 255 days after intestinal transplant. The receptors originated from a human patient who received an intestinal transplant, so some T cells may come from the graft donor. Both conserved end residues are part of each CDR3. D genes are given only for firm matches. Clone size is stated in some rows and not others, as once, few, many or a class when expanded.

size,V,J,D,DNA,CDR3
-,TRBV10-3,TRBJ1-4,-,TGTGCCATCAAGGGCGTAACTAATGAAAAACTGTTTTTT,CAIKGVTNEKLFF
-,TRBV27,TRBJ2-3,TRBD2,TGTGCCAGCAGTCCCTCCGTGAGGGTAGCGGGGGACACAGATACGCAGTATTTT,CASSPSVRVAGDTDTQYF
few,TRBV15,TRBJ2-7,-,TGTGCCACCAGCGGGAGTCGGGCCTACGAGCAGTACTTC,CATSGSRAYEQYF
-,TRBV7-2,TRBJ1-2,-,TGTGCCAGCAGCTCCAACGCGGGGAACTATGGCTACACCTTC,CASSSNAGNYGYTF
-,TRBV14,TRBJ1-2,-,TGTGCCAGCAGCCTTGGGAGTCCCTATGGCTACACCTTC,CASSLGSPYGYTF
-,TRBV7-7,TRBJ2-1,-,TGTGCTAGCAGCTTAGGGCAGTACTATGAGCAGTTCTTC,CASSLGQYYEQFF
few,TRBV10-1,TRBJ1-1,-,TGCGCCAGCAGTGAGTCGAATCGGGTAAACACTGAAGCTTTCTTT,CASSESNRVNTEAFF
few,TRBV11-3,TRBJ2-7,TRBD2,TGTGCCAGCAGCTTACGGGGGGGCTACGAGCAGTACTTC,CASSLRGGYEQYF
-,TRBV5-1,TRBJ2-6,-,TGCGCCAGCAGCTTGGCGGTGACAGCTGGGGCCAACGTCCTGACTTTC,CASSLAVTAGANVLTF
few,TRBV20-1,TRBJ1-1,-,TGCAGTGCTAGGGGGTCCACTGAAGCTTTCTTT,CSARGSTEAFF
-,TRBV27,TRBJ2-2,TRBD2,TGTGCCAGCAGTTTAAGCGGGGGAGCCACCGGGGAGCTGTTTTTT,CASSLSGGATGELFF
-,TRBV7-9,TRBJ1-1,-,TGTGCCAGCAGCCCCGGGGGGACTGAAGCTTTCTTT,CASSPGGTEAFF
-,TRBV30,TRBJ2-7,-,TGTGCCTGGAGTGTTTGGGGGGGGGCCCACGAGCAGTACTTC,CAWSVWGGAHEQYF
-,TRBV7-9,TRBJ1-1,-,TGTGCCAGCAGCTTAGCCGGGGACACTGAAGCTTTCTTT,CASSLAGDTEAFF
-,TRBV6-5,TRBJ2-7,TRBD1,TGTGCCAGCAGTTGGGGACAGGGGGCCCACGAGCAGTACTTC,CASSWGQGAHEQYF
-,TRBV6-5,TRBJ1-6,-,TGTGCCAGCAGTTACTCCGGGAACGCATTTTCACCCCTCCACTTT,CASSYSGNAFSPLHF
-,TRBV28,TRBJ2-2,-,TGTGCCAGCAGTTTATTAGGCACCGGGGAGCTGTTTTTT,CASSLLGTGELFF
-,TRBV2,TRBJ2-7,TRBD1,TGTGCCAGCAGGCAGGACAGGGGAAGTACCTACGAGCAGTACTTC,CASRQDRGSTYEQYF
-,TRBV5-6,TRBJ1-2,TRBD1,TGTGCCAGCAGACGGGACAGGCCGATTATCGCCTTC,CASRRDRPIIAF
-,TRBV7-2,TRBJ2-7,-,TGTGCCAGCAGCTTAGTTGTTGGCCGTAAGGTTACCTACGAGCAGTACTTC,CASSLVVGRKVTYEQYF
-,TRBV9,TRBJ1-1,TRBD1,TGTGCCAGCGGCGCGCCCACGACCGACAGGGCCAAAGGAACTGAAGCTTTCTTT,CASGAPTTDRAKGTEAFF
-,TRBV6-6,TRBJ1-4,-,TGTGCCAGCAGCCCGTCGGGGAGGGGAGTTGGAGAAAAACTGTTTTTT,CASSPSGRGVGEKLFF
-,TRBV6-5,TRBJ1-2,TRBD1,TGTGCCAGCAGACCTCCGGGACAGAACTATGGCTACACCTTC,CASRPPGQNYGYTF
-,TRBV5-6,TRBJ2-7,-,TGTGCCAGCAGCTTGGGCGGTGGCCAGGGAATTTACGAGCAGTACTTC,CASSLGGGQGIYEQYF
-,TRBV19,TRBJ2-3,-,TGTGCCAGTAGTCCGACAGTTAGCACAGATACGCAGTATTTT,CASSPTVSTDTQYF
-,TRBV28,TRBJ2-3,TRBD2,TGTGCCAGCAGTTTACTGGGCGGGGGGTTAACAGATACGCAGTATTTT,CASSLLGGGLTDTQYF
-,TRBV7-9,TRBJ2-7,TRBD2,TGTGCCAGCAGCCTGACTAGCGGGGGGGCATCGGGTCGCGAGCAGTACTTC,CASSLTSGGASGREQYF
-,TRBV29-1,TRBJ1-2,TRBD1,TGCAGCGTTGAAGAGGTTGGACAGGGACCCTATGGCTACACCTTC,CSVEEVGQGPYGYTF
few,TRBV4-1,TRBJ1-4,TRBD1,TGCGCCAGCAGCCAAGAAACAGGGGGGGATGAAAAACTGTTTTTT,CASSQETGGDEKLFF
-,TRBV28,TRBJ1-2,TRBD1,TGTGCCAGCAGTTCCCCGGGACAGGTCTATGGCTACACCTTC,CASSSPGQVYGYTF
-,TRBV19,TRBJ1-2,TRBD1,TGTGCCAGTAGTGGATTGGCCAGGGGGCATGGCTACACCTTC,CASSGLARGHGYTF
-,TRBV30,TRBJ1-1,-,TGTGCCTGGAGCCTCCCGGAAGGAAAGAACACTGAAGCTTTCTTT,CAWSLPEGKNTEAFF
-,TRBV6-1,TRBJ2-7,-,TGTGCCAGCAGGGGGGGAGACTGGACCTACGAGCAGTACTTC,CASRGGDWTYEQYF
once,TRBV5-1,TRBJ2-2,-,TGCGCCAGCAGCTTAGGCACTTCGAACACCGGGGAGCTGTTTTTT,CASSLGTSNTGELFF
-,TRBV2,TRBJ1-5,TRBD1,TGTGCCAGCAGTGCCGGGACAGAACAGCCCCAGCATTTT,CASSAGTEQPQHF
once,TRBV5-6,TRBJ1-2,TRBD1,TGTGCCAGCAGCGGGGACAGGGGCCGACCTTTCTATGGCTACACCTTC,CASSGDRGRPFYGYTF
-,TRBV21-1,TRBJ2-7,-,TGTGCCAGCAGCAAAGAAAGCGGATGGTGCGAGCAGTACTTC,CASSKESGWCEQYF
-,TRBV6-1,TRBJ1-5,TRBD1,TGTGCCAGCAACTTAGGGGACAGGGTGGCTCAGCCCCAGCATTTT,CASNLGDRVAQPQHF
once,TRBV10-1,TRBJ1-1,TRBD1,TGCGCCAGCAGTTCCACAGGGGGGGCTGAAGCTTTCTTT,CASSSTGGAEAFF
-,TRBV27,TRBJ2-7,TRBD1,TGTGCCAGCAGCCGGGACAGCCCTCTGGTCAGGGACGAGCAGTACTTC,CASSRDSPLVRDEQYF
-,TRBV28,TRBJ1-2,-,TGTGCCAGCCGGGACATTTCCCATGGCTACACCTTC,CASRDISHGYTF
-,TRBV6-1,TRBJ1-6,TRBD1,TGTGCCAGCAGTGGCAGTTCAGGGGGCAGTTCACCCCTCCACTTT,CASSGSSGGSSPLHF